These 10 T cell receptor beta chains share one sample of origin, sequenced in a study of cytomegalovirus exposure and HLA in healthy donors. The PCR used 60 Vbeta and 13 Jbeta primers. The assay was immunoSEQ multiplex PCR, and TCRdb's table has in-frame clones only and misses some. The table records some 120,000 clones, about 80% of them present only once. The sequencing sample was made of PBMCs. The source of these receptors is a man in his fifties in good health and CMV-seronegative.

The chain links TRBV5-4 to TRBJ2-2; 9 nucleotides match TRBD2. Germline V gives CDR1 SGHNT, CDR2 YYREEE (reference sequence). Losses at the gene ends were 3 bases for V and 3 bases for J; bases not matched to a gene: 6. The CDR3 length is 16 residues. The CDR3 protein is CASSSPSGTDTGELFF. The CDR3 DNA sequence: TGTGCCAGCAGCTCACCTAGCGGGACAGACACCGGGGAGCTGTTTTTT.

This chain connects TRBV9 to TRBJ2-3, with 9 positions matching TRBD1. The length of the CDR3 is 15 residues. V lost 4 bases to trimming and J lost 4 bases; unmatched junction nucleotides: 7. Per the germline V gene, CDR1 is SGDLS and CDR2 is YYNGEE. The CDR3 DNA is TGTGCCAGCAGCCCCCGGGACAGGGTAGCAGATACGCAGTATTTT. Amino acids: CASSPRDRVADTQYF.

The genes are TRBV5-4 and TRBJ1-2; TRBD1 agrees at 7 bases. V shed 4 bases, J shed 8 bases, and the junction held 11 bases outside the gene matches. CDR1 SGHNT and CDR2 YYREEE come from the germline V gene (reference sequence). This CDR3 is built from 14 residues. CDR3 nucleotides: TGTGCCAGCAGCCTCGAAGACAGGGTAGAAGGCTACACCTTC. Protein: CASSLEDRVEGYTF.

J is TRBJ2-5 and V is TRBV27; maybe TRBD2 (5 bases). The CDR3 loop spans 15 amino acids. The germline gives CDR1 MNHEY, CDR2 SMNVEV (reference sequence). V shed 5 bases and J shed 2 bases, with 15 bases lying between them. In nucleotides, the CDR3 is TGTGCCAGCAGTCCAGTACTCGGAGGTCAAGAGACCCAGTACTTC. Its protein product is CASSPVLGGQETQYF.

This sequence joins TRBV15 and TRBJ2-1, with 11 positions matching TRBD2. This CDR3 spans 16 amino acids. V lost 1 base to trimming and J lost 4 bases; unmatched junction nucleotides: 3. The germline V gene encodes CDR1 LNHNV and CDR2 YYDKDF (reference sequence). CDR3 nucleotides: TGTGCCACCAGCAGAGTCCCTAGCGGGAGGTACAATGAGCAGTTCTTC. This translates into CATSRVPSGRYNEQFF.

The V call is TRBV27, the J call TRBJ2-2; D not resolved. Trimming took off 0 bases at V and 6 bases at J, with 11 bases between the two ends. The CDR3 is 15 amino acids. The germline gives CDR1 MNHEY, CDR2 SMNVEV (reference sequence). The CDR3 sequence is CASSLSSVVAGELFF. CDR3 coding DNA: TGTGCCAGCAGTTTATCAAGCGTGGTGGCCGGGGAGCTGTTTTTT.

The genes are TRBV7-2 and TRBJ2-3; perhaps TRBD1 as D (6 bases). Per germline, CDR1 SGHTA and CDR2 FQGNSA. The CDR3 extends over 13 amino acids. V was clipped by 5 bases and J by 4 bases, with 10 bases between them. The CDR3 spells CASSRRQADTQYF. CDR3 nucleotides: TGTGCCAGCAGCCGTCGACAGGCAGATACGCAGTATTTT.

The rearrangement links TRBV6-1 to TRBJ2-2, with 9 nucleotides matching TRBD2. The CDR3 consists of 15 residues. The germline V gene has CDR1 MNHNS and CDR2 SASEGT. The trim removed 5 bases at V and 1 base at J, leaving 2 bases unmatched. In DNA form, the CDR3 reads TGTGCCAGCAGTATTAGCGGGAGGAACACCGGGGAGCTGTTTTTT. It is translated as CASSISGRNTGELFF.

This chain joins TRBV6-6 and TRBJ1-1; D remains ambiguous. V lost 8 bases and J lost 11, with 15 bases in between. The CDR3 has 11 residues. Germline V gene data show CDR1 as MNHNY and CDR2 as SVGAGI (reference sequence). This CDR3 is CASRGEWRAFF. DNA of the CDR3: TGTGCCAGCCGCGGTGAGTGGCGGGCTTTCTTT.

In its sample, this clone was seen a few times. The rearrangement joins TRBV2 to TRBJ1-5; D gene ambiguous. The germline V and J ends were trimmed by 3 bases and 7 bases, with 13 bases remaining between them. The CDR3 is 14 amino acids. Germline-derived CDR1 and CDR2 are SNHLY and FYNNEI. This CDR3 is CASSDALDLQPQHF. The CDR3 DNA is TGTGCCAGCAGTGACGCATTGGACTTACAGCCCCAGCATTTT.